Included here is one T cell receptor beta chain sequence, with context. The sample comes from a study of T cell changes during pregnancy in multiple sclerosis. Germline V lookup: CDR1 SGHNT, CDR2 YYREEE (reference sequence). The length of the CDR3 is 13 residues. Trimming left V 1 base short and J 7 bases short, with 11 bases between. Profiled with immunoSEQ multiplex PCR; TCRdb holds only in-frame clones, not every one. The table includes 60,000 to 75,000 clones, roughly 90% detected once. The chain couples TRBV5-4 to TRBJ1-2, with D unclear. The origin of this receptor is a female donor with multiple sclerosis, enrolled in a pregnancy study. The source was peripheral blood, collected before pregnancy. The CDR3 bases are TGTGCCAGCAGCTTGCCACGCGGCGGTGGCTACACCTTC. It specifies CASSLPRGGGYTF.